The clone carrying this T cell receptor beta chain appeared once. The junction had 3 bases not matched to a gene; V was cut back by 6 bases and J by 5 bases. This CDR3 has 13 residues. The V gene's germline CDR1 is KGHDR and CDR2 SFDVKD. Libraries were prepared by immunoSEQ multiplex PCR; TCRdb keeps only in-frame clonotypes and omits some of them. The table lists 35,000 to 55,000 clones, around 83% of them singletons. These data belong to a study of blood T cell repertoires in COVID-19. The overall study: Sources were T cells, B-cell-depleted T cells, or PBMCs; the material itself was cDNA or gDNA.

The clonotype originates from a man in his fifties or sixties with active COVID-19. The V gene is TRBV24-1, the J gene TRBJ2-3; TRBD1 agrees at 8 bases. Source material: peripheral blood. The DNA of the CDR3 is TGTGCCACCAGTCCAGGGGGCATAGATACGCAGTATTTT. It specifies CATSPGGIDTQYF.